This T cell receptor (beta chain) was sequenced during a study of T cells in Graves' hyperthyroidism and ophthalmopathy. General observations from the study: Most thyroid clonotypes with frequency above 0.001 were detected in blood.

Patients with uncontrolled infections, other autoimmune diseases, pregnancy or lactation were excluded. The germline CDR1 and CDR2 sequences are MNHNY and SVGAGI (reference sequence). This CDR3 contains 16 residues. Trimming at V came to 0 bases and at J to 6 bases, leaving 8 bases not matched to a gene. It was RNA transcripts that yielded the amplified TCR beta CDR3 regions. During a first-round RT-PCR of the TCR CDR3, the HTBI primer set was used. Each CDR3 protein gets one entry after TCRdb re-called the multiplex PCR reads with MiXCR. This table has roughly 600,000 distinct CDR3 sequences, approximately 15% appearing once. Notes on this clonotype: Its cognate antigen is unknown.

The sequence derives from a woman aged 50 to 60 with Graves' ophthalmopathy. The rearrangement links TRBV6-6 to TRBJ2-1, with 7 bases matching TRBD2. The sequenced sample consisted of blood. The CDR3 protein is CASSYSGGGPFNEQFF. As DNA, the CDR3 is TGTGCCAGCAGTTACTCGGGGGGAGGGCCGTTCAATGAGCAGTTCTTC.